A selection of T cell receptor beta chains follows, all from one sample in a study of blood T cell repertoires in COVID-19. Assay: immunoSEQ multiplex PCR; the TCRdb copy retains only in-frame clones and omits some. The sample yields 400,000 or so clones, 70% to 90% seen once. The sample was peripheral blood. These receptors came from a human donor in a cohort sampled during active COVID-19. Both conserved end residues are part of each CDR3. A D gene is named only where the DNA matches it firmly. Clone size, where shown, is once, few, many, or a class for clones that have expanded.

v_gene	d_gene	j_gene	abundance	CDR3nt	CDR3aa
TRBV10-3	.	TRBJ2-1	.	TGTGCCACGGGGACTCCACCGATGAGGGAGCAGTTCTTC	CATGTPPMREQFF
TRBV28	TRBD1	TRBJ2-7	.	TGTGCCAGCAGTCCCACAGGGGGTCGCGAGCAGTACTTC	CASSPTGGREQYF
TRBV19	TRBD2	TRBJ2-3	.	TGTGCCAGTAGTACCACTAGCGGGAGGAATGATACGCAGTATTTT	CASSTTSGRNDTQYF
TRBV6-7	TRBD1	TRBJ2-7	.	TGTGCCAGCACCCGAGGGGGACAGGGTGTCTACGAGCAGTACTTC	CASTRGGQGVYEQYF
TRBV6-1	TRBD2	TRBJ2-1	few	TGTGCCAGCAGTGAAGCTGGGGGGTTCAAGCGGGGCAATGAGCAGTTCTTC	CASSEAGGFKRGNEQFF
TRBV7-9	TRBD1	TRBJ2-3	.	TGTGCCAGCAGCTTCGACAGGGGCGCAGATACGCAGTATTTT	CASSFDRGADTQYF
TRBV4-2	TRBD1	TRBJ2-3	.	TGTGCCAGCAGCCAAGATCAAGGCCGGGACAGGCAAGATACGCAGTATTTT	CASSQDQGRDRQDTQYF
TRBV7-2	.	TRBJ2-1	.	TGTGCCAGCACCCGGGACTCCCTCTCCTACAATGAGCAGTTCTTC	CASTRDSLSYNEQFF
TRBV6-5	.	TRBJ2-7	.	TGTGCCAGCAGTTACTCGGGCAGCGGCGAGCAGTACTTC	CASSYSGSGEQYF
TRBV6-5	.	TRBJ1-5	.	TGTGCCAGCAGTTACAGGAGGGCCAATCAGCCCCAGCATTTT	CASSYRRANQPQHF
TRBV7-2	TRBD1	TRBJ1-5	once	TGTGCCAGCAGCTCGACAGGGGGGTTTCAGCCCCAGCATTTT	CASSSTGGFQPQHF
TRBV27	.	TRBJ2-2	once	TGTGCCAGCAGTTTAATCGGGAAAACCGGGGAGCTGTTTTTT	CASSLIGKTGELFF
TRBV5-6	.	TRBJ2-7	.	TGTGCCAGCAGCTTGAGATCTTCGGCGGGGGAGCAGTACTTC	CASSLRSSAGEQYF
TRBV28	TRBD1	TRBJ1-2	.	TGTGCCAGCAGTTTAGCAGGGGGCTCTAACTATGGCTACACCTTC	CASSLAGGSNYGYTF
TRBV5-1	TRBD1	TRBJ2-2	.	TGCGCCAGCAGACCGACAGGGAAGCGCACCGGGGAGCTGTTTTTT	CASRPTGKRTGELFF
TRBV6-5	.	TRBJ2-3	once	TGTGCCAGCAACAACAGGGCGGGCACAGATACGCAGTATTTT	CASNNRAGTDTQYF
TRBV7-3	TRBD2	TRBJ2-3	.	TGTGCCAGCAGCTTAACAGGTAGCGGGAAAGAAGATACGCAGTATTTT	CASSLTGSGKEDTQYF
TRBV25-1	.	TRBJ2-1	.	TGTGCCAGCAGTGTGGCGGGGAGACTTTACAATGAGCAGTTCTTC	CASSVAGRLYNEQFF
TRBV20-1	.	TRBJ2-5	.	TGCGCCTGGGGCCCAGAGACCCAGTACTTC	CAWGPETQYF
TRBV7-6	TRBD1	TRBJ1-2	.	TGTGCCAGCAGCTTAGCTCCCCCGGGACAGGGGCCAAGGGGAGGCTACACCTTC	CASSLAPPGQGPRGGYTF
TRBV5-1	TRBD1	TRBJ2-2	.	TGCGCCAGCAGCTCGGGACAGTCCCACAGGTTGCTGTTTTTT	CASSSGQSHRLLFF
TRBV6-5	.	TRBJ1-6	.	TGTGCCAGCAGTTACGGACAGACGTCGAATTCACCCCTCCACTTT	CASSYGQTSNSPLHF
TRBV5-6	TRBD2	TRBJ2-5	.	TGTGCCAGCAGCTTGTTTGCTAGCGGGGGGGCCGAAGAGACCCAGTACTTC	CASSLFASGGAEETQYF
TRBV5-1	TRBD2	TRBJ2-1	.	TGCGCCAGCAGCTTGGTCCTAGCGGGGGGGCCCAGCGAGCAGTTCTTC	CASSLVLAGGPSEQFF
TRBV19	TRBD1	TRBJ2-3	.	TGTGCCAGTAGTATTAACAGGGGAGATACGCAGTATTTT	CASSINRGDTQYF
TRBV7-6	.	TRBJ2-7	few	TGTGCCAGCAGTCAAAGGGAGGGGGAAGGCGAGCAGTACTTC	CASSQREGEGEQYF
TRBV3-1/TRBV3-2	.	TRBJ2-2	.	TGTGCCAGCAGCCGAGTCGGGGGTTCCACCGGGGAGCTGTTTTTT	CASSRVGGSTGELFF
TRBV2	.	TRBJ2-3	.	TGTGCCAGCAGTGAAGGTAGCAGGGGAGATACGCAGTATTTT	CASSEGSRGDTQYF
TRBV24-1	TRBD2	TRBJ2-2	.	TGTGCCACCAGTGACTGGACTAGCGGGGCGAACACCGGGGAGCTGTTTTTT	CATSDWTSGANTGELFF
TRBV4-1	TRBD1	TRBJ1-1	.	TGCGCCAGCAGCCAGGGGATGGGACAGGGCGGCACTGAAGCTTTCTTT	CASSQGMGQGGTEAFF
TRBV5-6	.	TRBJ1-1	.	TGTGCCAGCAGCGGACCGGTATTAGGGGTGGGCACTGAAGCTTTCTTT	CASSGPVLGVGTEAFF
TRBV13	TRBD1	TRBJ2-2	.	TGTGCCAGCGAACTAGACAGGGGGCCCGGGGAGCTGTTTTTT	CASELDRGPGELFF
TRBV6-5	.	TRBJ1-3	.	TGTGCCAGCAGTTACGATACAGGGCCCGGAAACACCATATATTTT	CASSYDTGPGNTIYF
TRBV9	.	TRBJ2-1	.	TGTGCCAGCAGCGTAGTTGGAGCGGGAAGGGGGAATGAGCAGTTCTTC	CASSVVGAGRGNEQFF
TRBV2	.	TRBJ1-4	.	TGTGCCAGCAGTGAAAGGAGTCATGCAACTAATGAAAAACTGTTTTTT	CASSERSHATNEKLFF
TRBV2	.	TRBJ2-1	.	TGTGCCAGCAGTTCTCTAGGGGTCGGTTTGGATGAGCAGTTCTTC	CASSSLGVGLDEQFF
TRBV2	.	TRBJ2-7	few	TGTGCCAGCATCTTCCAGGCGAGCTCCTACGAGCAGTACTTC	CASIFQASSYEQYF
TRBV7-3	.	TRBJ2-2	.	TGTGCCAGCAGCGCCACTGCGGCGAACACCGGGGAGCTGTTTTTT	CASSATAANTGELFF
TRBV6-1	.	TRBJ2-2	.	TGTGCCAGCAGTGAACTTCAGACAGAGCGCGGGGAGCTGTTTTTT	CASSELQTERGELFF
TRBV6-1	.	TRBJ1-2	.	TGTGCCAGCAGTGAGGGAGTATGGCGCGGCTACACCTTC	CASSEGVWRGYTF
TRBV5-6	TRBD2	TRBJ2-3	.	TGTGCCAGCAGCTCACCCTTGGCGGGGGGCACAGATACGCAGTATTTT	CASSSPLAGGTDTQYF
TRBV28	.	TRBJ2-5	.	TGTGCCAGCAGGAACAGGGTTCAAGAGACCCAGTACTTC	CASRNRVQETQYF
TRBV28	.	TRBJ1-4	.	TGTGCCAGCAGTTTACGGGGGACTAATGAAAAACTGTTTTTT	CASSLRGTNEKLFF
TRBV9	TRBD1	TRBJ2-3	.	TGTGCCAGCAGCGTCGGACAGGGCTCGGATACGCAGTATTTT	CASSVGQGSDTQYF
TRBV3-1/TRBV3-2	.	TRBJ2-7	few	TGTGCCAGCAGCCAGGGGCGTCGGACAGACGTCTACGAGCAGTACTTC	CASSQGRRTDVYEQYF
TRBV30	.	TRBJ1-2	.	TGTGCCTGGAGTCGCCCCGGGGGCTACACCTTC	CAWSRPGGYTF
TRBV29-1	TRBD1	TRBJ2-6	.	TGCAGCGTGTGGGGGACAGGGGGCGTTGGGGCCAACGTCCTGACTTTC	CSVWGTGGVGANVLTF
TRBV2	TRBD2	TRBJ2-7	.	TGTGCCAGTCGGACAAACCTACTGACTAGCGCGTACGAGCAGTACTTC	CASRTNLLTSAYEQYF
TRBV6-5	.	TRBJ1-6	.	TGTGCCAGCAGTCCCGGGACACCCGCCTCACCCCTCCACTTT	CASSPGTPASPLHF
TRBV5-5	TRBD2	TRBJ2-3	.	TGTGCCAGCAGCCGGACTAGCGGGGGGCCTACAGATACGCAGTATTTT	CASSRTSGGPTDTQYF
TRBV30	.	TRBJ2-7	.	TGTGCCTGGGCCCCGGGACAATTCTACGAGCAGTACTTC	CAWAPGQFYEQYF
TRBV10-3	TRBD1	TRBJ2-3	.	TGTGCCATCAGTAAGGGAGCGACAGGGGGCACAGATACGCAGTATTTT	CAISKGATGGTDTQYF
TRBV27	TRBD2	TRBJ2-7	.	TGTGCCAGCAGTTTATTTTCCCCCGGACTAGCGGGAGTCCCCTACGAGCAGTACTTC	CASSLFSPGLAGVPYEQYF
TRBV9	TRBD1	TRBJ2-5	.	TGTGCCAGCAGCGCGACAGGGCGAGAGACCCAGTACTTC	CASSATGRETQYF
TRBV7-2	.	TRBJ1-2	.	TGTGCCAGCAGCTACGACCGGGACACCGCCTATGGCTACACCTTC	CASSYDRDTAYGYTF
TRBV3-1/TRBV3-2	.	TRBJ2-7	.	TGTGCCAGCAGCCAAGGGGCGGGGTCCGAGCAGTACTTC	CASSQGAGSEQYF
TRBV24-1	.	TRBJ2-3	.	TGTGCCACCAGTGATCCACGGAGCGGCACAGATACGCAGTATTTT	CATSDPRSGTDTQYF
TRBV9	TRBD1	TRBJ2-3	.	TGTGCCAGCAGCCAAGGGACAGGGTCCACAGATACGCAGTATTTT	CASSQGTGSTDTQYF
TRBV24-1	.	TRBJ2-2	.	TGTGCCAGTCGGGTCTACAACACCGGGGAGCTGTTTTTT	CASRVYNTGELFF